This T cell receptor (beta chain) came from a study of shared clonotypes between healthy human individuals. The V end was cut by 1 base, the J end by 5 bases, with 8 bases between. The CDR3 runs to 13 residues. From germline, CDR1 is KGHSH and CDR2 LQKENI. TCRdb's copy holds only in-frame clones and misses some; the assay was immunoSEQ multiplex PCR. The sample includes 2,100,000 or so clones, around 95% of them seen just once. General observations from the study: Non-shared clonotypes displayed generation probabilities falling below those of clonotypes present in all four donors. Researchers found naive subsets generally carried larger estimated richness than memory subsets.

With regard to this clone: What it binds is not known. The sample contains more than one DNA sequence encoding this CDR3.

What was sequenced was naive CD4+ T cells sorted from blood. The sample's subset: CD45RA+ positively selected. This receptor was identified in a man younger than 30 in good health. This chain links TRBV18 with TRBJ2-5; D gene unclear. CDR3 in DNA: TGTGCCAGCTCACCACGGCTAACGGAGACCCAGTACTTC. It codes for CASSPRLTETQYF.